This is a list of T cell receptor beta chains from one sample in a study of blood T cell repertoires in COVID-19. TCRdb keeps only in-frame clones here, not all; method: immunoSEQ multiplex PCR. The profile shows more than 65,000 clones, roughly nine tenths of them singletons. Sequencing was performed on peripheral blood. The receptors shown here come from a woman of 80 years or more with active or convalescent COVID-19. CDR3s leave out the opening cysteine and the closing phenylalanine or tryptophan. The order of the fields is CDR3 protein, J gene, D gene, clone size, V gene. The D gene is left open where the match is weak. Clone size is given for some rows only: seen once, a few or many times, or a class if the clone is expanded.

ASSSTSGGARYEQF	TRBJ2-1	TRBD2	.	TRBV6-5
ASSLGTEEQF	TRBJ2-1	.	.	TRBV12-3/TRBV12-4
ASSQAGEGNSPLH	TRBJ1-6	.	.	TRBV14
ASSQSAGQGYGYT	TRBJ1-2	.	.	TRBV3-1/TRBV3-2
ASSWGTGEAF	TRBJ1-1	TRBD1	.	TRBV5-4
AWSSTRALYEQY	TRBJ2-7	.	.	TRBV30
ASSHVQGQKIETQY	TRBJ2-5	.	.	TRBV3-1/TRBV3-2
ASSLSGVQPQH	TRBJ1-5	.	once	TRBV5-1
ASSYGGANTEAF	TRBJ1-1	.	.	TRBV19
AIRPGSVYNEQF	TRBJ2-1	.	.	TRBV6-5
ASSRGLAVNNEQF	TRBJ2-1	TRBD2	.	TRBV11-3
ATSDPGRSGNTIY	TRBJ1-3	.	.	TRBV24-1
ASSLGQGYEQY	TRBJ2-7	TRBD1	.	TRBV28
ASSVEGQGARGYT	TRBJ1-2	TRBD1	.	TRBV9
ATRLAVVSEQY	TRBJ2-7	TRBD2	.	TRBV2